One and the same sample provided the 24 T cell receptor beta chains below, sequenced in a study of T cell responses to AZD1222 COVID-19 vaccine. The repertoire was sequenced with immunoSEQ multiplex PCR; TCRdb's copy has only in-frame clones and lacks some. The sample comprises 120,000 to 150,000 clones, approximately 95% of which are singletons, and approximately 0.9% rests with the top ten. Sequenced here: peripheral blood, sampled on day 0 of MenACWY control vaccination. Receptor source: an adult in good health.

The CDR3 loop is CASSLAGRETQYF. DNA of the CDR3: TGTGCCAGCAGCTTAGCGGGGAGGGAGACCCAGTACTTC. The chain couples TRBV7-6 to TRBJ2-5; TRBD2 might be the D (6 bases). V shed 0 bases and J shed 5 bases, with 7 bases lying between them. CDR3 length: 13 amino acids. Germline lookup yields CDR1 SGHVS and CDR2 FNYEAQ.

The sample holds a few counts of this clone. This chain connects TRBV7-8 to TRBJ1-5; 7 bases match TRBD1. The germline V gene has CDR1 SGHVS and CDR2 FQNEAQ. The CDR3 totals 17 residues. The junction had 10 bases not matched to a gene; V was cut back by 5 bases and J by 0 bases. In DNA, the CDR3 is TGTGCCAGCAGCCCGCAAGGGACAGCGATTAGCAATCAGCCCCAGCATTTT. Protein product: CASSPQGTAISNQPQHF.

This clone has more than one count but fewer than ten. This rearrangement joins TRBV3-1 (or the pseudogene TRBV3-2) to TRBJ1-6; D is perhaps TRBD1 (5 bases). The CDR3 contains 13 residues. Germline CDR1 reads LGHDT; CDR2 reads YNNKEL (reference sequence). Trimming pared 7 bases from V and 10 bases from J, leaving 14 bases between. The CDR3 loop reads CASNPGLRSPLHF. In DNA form, the CDR3 reads TGTGCCAGCAACCCAGGGTTGAGGTCACCCCTCCACTTT.

CDR3 protein: CASSVEGTGTYEQYF. CDR3 DNA: TGTGCCAGCAGCGTTGAAGGGACAGGGACCTACGAGCAGTACTTC. This sequence joins TRBV5-4 and TRBJ2-7, with 9 bases fitting TRBD1. The CDR3 has 15 residues. Looked up from germline, CDR1 is SGHNT and CDR2 is YYREEE (reference sequence). With V trimmed by 4 bases and J by 2 bases, 7 bases remained unmatched. The complete variable domain, with remaining parts taken from reference TRBV5-4 and TRBJ2-7, reads ETGVTQSPTHLIKTRGQQVTLRCSSQSGHNTVSWYQQALGQGPQFIFQYYREEENGRGNFPPRFSGLQFPNYSSELNVNALELDDSALYLCASSVEGTGTYEQYFGPGTRLTVT.

A single count supports this clone. V usage is TRBV19 and J usage is TRBJ1-1; D unresolved. Germline assignment: CDR1 LNHDA and CDR2 SQIVND (reference sequence). The germline V and J ends were trimmed by 7 bases and 1 base, with 10 bases remaining between them. The CDR3 contains 13 residues. CDR3 protein: CASTGRQNTEAFF. CDR3 sequence (DNA): TGTGCCAGTACGGGAAGACAGAACACTGAAGCTTTCTTT.

The J gene is TRBJ2-4, the V gene TRBV12-3 or TRBV12-4, with TRBD1 as a possible D gene (5 bases). The length of the CDR3 is 13 residues. Trimming removed 8 bases from V and 5 bases from J, with 13 bases in between. CDR3 nucleotides: TGTGCCAGCTTTGGGGCATTAGAAAACATTCAGTACTTC. Translated, it gives CASFGALENIQYF.

V is TRBV18 and J is TRBJ1-1; no clear D gene. The CDR3 loop spans 13 amino acids. V lost 2 bases, J lost 4 bases, and 8 bases lay in between. Per the germline V gene, CDR1 is KGHSH and CDR2 is LQKENI. The CDR3 here is CASSPGSGTEAFF. CDR3 DNA sequence: TGTGCCAGCTCACCAGGGTCGGGCACTGAAGCTTTCTTT.

The V call is TRBV6-5, the J call TRBJ1-5; D is undetermined. Trimming left V 2 bases short and J 4 bases short, with 6 bases between. This CDR3 spans 13 amino acids. The germline V gene has CDR1 MNHEY and CDR2 SVGAGI. CDR3 DNA sequence: TGTGCCAGCAGTTACGGGGTGAATCAGCCCCAGCATTTT. Its translation is CASSYGVNQPQHF.

The rearrangement links TRBV6-6 to TRBJ2-1, with D possibly TRBD2 on 5 matching bases. Germline CDR1 is MNHNY and CDR2 is SVGAGI (reference sequence). This CDR3 spans 15 amino acids. The V and J ends lost 2 bases and 7 bases respectively, with 15 bases between them. The CDR3 coding sequence is TGTGCCAGCAGTTACCCTCTGGTAGGGAGTAATGAGCAGTTCTTC. Its translation: CASSYPLVGSNEQFF.

The chain is built from TRBV6-2 or TRBV6-3 and TRBJ1-5; D perhaps matches TRBD1 (5 bases). The CDR3 runs 15 residues. With 6 bases removed from V and 1 base from J, the gap between germline ends came to 13 bases. Looked up from germline, CDR1 is MNHEY and CDR2 is SVGEGT. CDR3 region: CASSQSGGSNQPQHF. DNA for the CDR3: TGTGCCAGCAGCCAGTCCGGGGGAAGCAATCAGCCCCAGCATTTT.

The chain couples TRBV7-2 to TRBJ2-5, with 8 positions matching TRBD1. Trimming removed 6 bases from V and 2 bases from J; junction bases left unmatched: 8. This CDR3 is built from 15 residues. The germline V gene has CDR1 SGHTA and CDR2 FQGNSA. CDR3 region: CASSTGQGRQETQYF. The CDR3 bases are TGTGCCAGCAGTACCGGACAGGGCAGGCAAGAGACCCAGTACTTC.

The chain carries TRBV9 and TRBJ2-1; 12 bases agree with TRBD1. After removal of 4 bases from V and 4 bases from J, the junction contained 3 bases not matched to a gene. Germline CDR1 is SGDLS and CDR2 is YYNGEE. This CDR3 has 15 amino acids. The CDR3 is CASSMGQGAYNEQFF. In nucleotides, the CDR3 is TGTGCCAGCAGCATGGGACAGGGGGCGTACAATGAGCAGTTCTTC.

This rearrangement joins TRBV6-1 to TRBJ1-1; the D gene is possibly TRBD1 (6 bases). Trimming removed 2 bases at V and 4 bases at J, with 11 bases between. The CDR3 extends over 14 amino acids. CDR1 and CDR2 (germline): MNHNS, SASEGT. In nucleotides, the CDR3 is TGTGCCAGCAGTGAAAACAGGGATGCCACTGAAGCTTTCTTT. This encodes CASSENRDATEAFF.

V usage is TRBV4-1 and J usage is TRBJ2-3; 9 bases are shared with TRBD1. Germline assignment: CDR1 MGHRA and CDR2 YSYEKL. V shed 1 base and J 7 bases; nucleotides not matched to a gene: 6. The CDR3 extends over 15 amino acids. DNA for the CDR3: TGCGCCAGCAGCCAAGCAGGACAGGGGACGAATACGCAGTATTTT. It specifies CASSQAGQGTNTQYF.

The chain couples TRBV11-2 to TRBJ2-3; 7 nucleotides align to TRBD1. The CDR3 has 14 amino acids. Germline V gene lookup returns CDR1 SGHAT and CDR2 FQNNGV. The junction had 8 bases not matched to a gene; V was cut back by 6 bases and J by 5 bases. DNA of the CDR3: TGTGCCAGCAGTTTGACAGGGTCTGGAGATACGCAGTATTTT. Translated: CASSLTGSGDTQYF.

The chain is built from TRBV4-2 and TRBJ1-2; no reliable D call. Trimming took 5 bases from V and 9 from J, leaving 16 bases between them. The CDR3 covers 13 residues. CDR1 LGHNA and CDR2 YNFKEQ come from the germline V gene. The CDR3: CASSVLVRRSYTF. In DNA form, the CDR3 reads TGTGCCAGCAGCGTATTAGTCAGGCGTAGCTACACCTTC.

This clone has a handful of counts. This chain uses TRBV9 with TRBJ1-4; D is unclear. The V gene's germline CDR1 is SGDLS and CDR2 YYNGEE. The CDR3 spans 13 residues. The ends were cut back, 0 bases at V and 8 bases at J, with 8 bases in the middle. CDR3: CASSVDHKEKLFF. DNA for the CDR3: TGTGCCAGCAGCGTAGATCATAAGGAAAAACTGTTTTTT.

This chain links TRBV30 with TRBJ1-5; D not resolved. Germline assignment: CDR1 GTSNPN and CDR2 SVGIG (reference sequence). The CDR3 is 12 residues long. V shed 0 bases and J shed 11 bases, with 11 bases lying between them. The DNA for the CDR3 is TGTGCCTGGAGTGTTAACAAGGAGACCCAGCATTTT. Translation: CAWSVNKETQHF.

The chain is built from TRBV7-8 and TRBJ2-1; perhaps TRBD2 as D (6 bases). Trimming cost V 5 bases and J 7 bases, with 18 bases left between them. CDR1 is SGHVS and CDR2 is FQNEAQ in the germline V gene. The CDR3 covers 15 residues. The CDR3 region is CASSPRGGALNEQFF. The DNA of the CDR3 is TGTGCCAGCAGCCCCAGAGGCGGGGCCTTAAATGAGCAGTTCTTC.

The chain employs TRBV12-3 or TRBV12-4 and TRBJ1-1, with D possibly matching TRBD1 (6 bases). Trimming removed 4 bases at V and 8 bases at J, with 11 bases between. The CDR3 sequence is 12 residues long. The DNA of the CDR3 is TGTGCCAGCAGTTCTACAGGGTTGGAAGCTTTCTTT. It codes for CASSSTGLEAFF.

The V and J genes are TRBV5-4 and TRBJ2-1; D is unclear. V lost 0 bases, J lost 3 bases, and 7 bases lay in between. The CDR3 consists of 14 residues. Per the germline V gene, CDR1 is SGHNT and CDR2 is YYREEE (reference sequence). CDR3 in amino acids: CASSLAGDYNEQFF. The CDR3 DNA reads as TGTGCCAGCAGCTTGGCAGGTGACTACAATGAGCAGTTCTTC.

The V gene is TRBV5-1, the J gene TRBJ1-1; D gene ambiguous. The germline V gene encodes CDR1 SGHRS and CDR2 YFSETQ. The V gene lost 0 bases and the J gene lost 1 base, with 13 bases spanning the gap. The CDR3 spans 16 residues. CDR3 DNA: TGCGCCAGCAGCTTGGTCATAGTTGATTCGAACACTGAAGCTTTCTTT. It is translated as CASSLVIVDSNTEAFF.

This sequence joins TRBV19 and TRBJ1-1; 9 positions match TRBD1. V shed 6 bases, J shed 5 bases, and the junction held 7 bases outside the gene matches. Germline CDR1 is LNHDA and CDR2 is SQIVND (reference sequence). The CDR3 totals 14 residues. The CDR3 loop reads CASRQQGAGTEAFF. The CDR3, as DNA: TGTGCCAGTAGGCAACAGGGGGCAGGGACTGAAGCTTTCTTT.

V gene TRBV30 combines with J gene TRBJ1-5; weak D call: TRBD1 (6 bases). The V end lost 0 bases, the J end lost 2 bases, and 11 bases lay between the germline ends. The germline V gene has CDR1 GTSNPN and CDR2 SVGIG (reference sequence). This CDR3 has 15 residues. CDR3 in amino acids: CAWSVGSGGNQPQHF. As DNA, the CDR3 is TGTGCCTGGAGTGTAGGTTCAGGGGGCAATCAGCCCCAGCATTTT.